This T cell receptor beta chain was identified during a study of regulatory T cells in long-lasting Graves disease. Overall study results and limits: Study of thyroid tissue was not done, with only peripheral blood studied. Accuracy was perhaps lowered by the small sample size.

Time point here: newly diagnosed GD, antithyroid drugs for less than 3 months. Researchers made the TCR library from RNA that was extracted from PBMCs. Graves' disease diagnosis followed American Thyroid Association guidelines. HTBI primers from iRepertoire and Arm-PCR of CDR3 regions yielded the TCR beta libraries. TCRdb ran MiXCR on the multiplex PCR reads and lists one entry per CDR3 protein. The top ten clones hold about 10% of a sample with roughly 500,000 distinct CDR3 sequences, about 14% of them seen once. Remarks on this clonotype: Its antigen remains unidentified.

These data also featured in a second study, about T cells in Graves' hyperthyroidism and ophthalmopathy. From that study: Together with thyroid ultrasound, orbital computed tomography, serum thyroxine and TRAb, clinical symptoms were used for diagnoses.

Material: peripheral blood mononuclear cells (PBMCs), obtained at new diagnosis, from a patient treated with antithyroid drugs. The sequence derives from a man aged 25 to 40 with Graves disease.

The CDR3 sequence: CASSARVGSPSYNEQFF. Written as DNA, the CDR3 is TGTGCCAGCAGCGCAAGGGTAGGATCCCCCTCCTACAATGAGCAGTTCTTC. This chain connects TRBV9 to TRBJ2-1, with D uncertain. CDR3 length equals 17 residues. V lost 3 bases and J lost 0, with 16 bases in between. Germline CDR1 reads SGDLS; CDR2 reads YYNGEE.